These 29 T cell receptor beta chains originate from one sample sequenced in a study of blood T cell repertoires in COVID-19. Here immunoSEQ multiplex PCR was the method, and the copy in TCRdb shows in-frame clones only, minus some. This sample yields about 480,000 clones, of which roughly 90% are seen a single time; approximately 2% belongs to the top ten. Material: PBMCs or T cells enriched from blood (not recorded which). These receptors originate from a woman aged 40 to 50 who had recovered from COVID-19.

Remarks on this clone: This same CDR3 is encoded by further DNA sequences in the sample. The gene calls are TRBV18 and TRBJ1-1, with D tentatively TRBD1 (5 bases). V was pared by 3 bases and J by 1 base, with 9 bases between. This CDR3 is 14 amino acids long. CDR1 and CDR2 (germline): KGHSH, LQKENI. CDR3 in DNA: TGTGCCAGCTCACCCCCAACAGGGAACACTGAAGCTTTCTTT. This translates into CASSPPTGNTEAFF.

V gene TRBV27 combines with J gene TRBJ2-1; 8 positions agree with TRBD2. V shed 5 bases, J shed 1 base, and the junction held 19 bases outside the gene matches. Germline V lookup: CDR1 MNHEY, CDR2 SMNVEV (reference sequence). This CDR3 spans 20 amino acids. The CDR3 coding sequence is TGTGCCAGCAGTCCCCTCAGCGGGGGCTATTTTCTGGGATCCTACAATGAGCAGTTCTTC. The encoded protein is CASSPLSGGYFLGSYNEQFF.

The chain is built from TRBV5-6 and TRBJ2-1, with TRBD2 matching over 14 bases. V lost 2 bases to trimming and J lost 14 bases; unmatched junction nucleotides: 6. The CDR3 is made up of 14 amino acids. CDR1 and CDR2 (germline): SGHDT, YYEEEE. In DNA form, the CDR3 reads TGTGCCAGCAGCTTAGGACTAGCGGGAGGTGGGGAGTTCTTC. Translated, it gives CASSLGLAGGGEFF.

CDR3 in DNA: TGCAGTGCTAGTTTTGGAACGGGAGGATCCTACAATGAGCAGTTCTTC. Translating gives CSASFGTGGSYNEQFF. The genes are TRBV20-1 and TRBJ2-1; 7 bases match TRBD2. CDR1 and CDR2 from the germline V gene are DFQATT and SNEGSKA (reference sequence). CDR3 length equals 16 residues. The V segment lost 3 bases and the J segment 1 base; nucleotides outside the gene matches: 9.

The chain's CDR3 is CASSSAGEWIYGYTF. The CDR3, as DNA: TGTGCCAGCAGTTCCGCAGGGGAATGGATCTATGGCTACACCTTC. This chain links TRBV27 with TRBJ1-2; maybe TRBD1 (6 bases). Germline CDR1 reads MNHEY; CDR2 reads SMNVEV (reference sequence). V was trimmed by 4 bases and J by 4 bases, leaving 16 bases between them. The CDR3 covers 15 residues.

The chain uses TRBV4-1 and TRBJ1-1; D is unclear. V gave up 1 base and J gave up 1 base, with 7 bases separating them. The germline V gene encodes CDR1 MGHRA and CDR2 YSYEKL. CDR3 length: 14 residues. In DNA form, the CDR3 reads TGCGCCAGCAGCCAAGCCATCAGGAACACTGAAGCTTTCTTT. Protein: CASSQAIRNTEAFF.

The chain joins TRBV7-8 to TRBJ1-1; no definite D call. Germline CDR1 SGHVS, CDR2 FQNEAQ. V shed 5 bases and J shed 5 bases, with 9 bases lying between them. CDR3 size: 12 residues. The CDR3 spells CASSLAGTEAFF. The CDR3 DNA is TGTGCCAGCAGCCTGGCCGGGACTGAAGCTTTCTTT.

The chain couples TRBV30 to TRBJ2-1; 13 nucleotides agree with TRBD2. Germline CDR1 reads GTSNPN; CDR2 reads SVGIG (reference sequence). The CDR3 sequence is 15 residues long. Trimming removed 8 bases from V and 3 bases from J; junction bases left unmatched: 7. The CDR3 nucleotides read TGTGCCCGAGGACTAGCGGGAGCCTACTACAATGAGCAGTTCTTC. Amino acid sequence: CARGLAGAYYNEQFF.

The sample holds one count of this clone. J is TRBJ2-5 and V is TRBV7-9; D gene ambiguous. The germline V gene encodes CDR1 SEHNR and CDR2 FQNEAQ (reference sequence). V shed 4 bases and J shed 5 bases, with 20 bases lying between them. The CDR3 extends over 16 amino acids. This CDR3 is CASSSEALIFGETQYF. CDR3 bases: TGTGCCAGCAGCTCAGAAGCGTTGATTTTCGGGGAGACCCAGTACTTC.

In the case of this clone: Additional DNA sequences in this sample encode the identical CDR3. The chain employs TRBV3-1 (or the pseudogene TRBV3-2) and TRBJ1-5, with D tentatively TRBD1 (5 bases). This CDR3 comprises 14 residues. From germline, CDR1 is LGHDT and CDR2 YNNKEL (reference sequence). The V gene lost 2 bases and the J gene lost 0 bases, with 5 bases spanning the gap. The CDR3 loop is CASSQRGSNQPQHF. The CDR3, as DNA: TGTGCCAGCAGCCAAAGGGGTAGCAATCAGCCCCAGCATTTT.

The chain couples TRBV6-5 to TRBJ2-6; TRBD1 agrees at 8 bases. CDR1 MNHEY and CDR2 SVGAGI come from the germline V gene. There are 15 residues in the CDR3. V was pared by 6 bases and J by 4 bases, with 5 bases of the junction left unmatched. This CDR3 is CASRDRAFGANVLTF. For the CDR3, the DNA is TGTGCCAGCAGGGACAGGGCGTTCGGGGCCAACGTCCTGACTTTC.

This clone was recorded a few times. The rearrangement uses TRBV11-2 and TRBJ2-3; 12 bases line up with TRBD2. V dropped 3 bases and J dropped 8; count of bases not matched to a gene: 9. The length of the CDR3 is 16 residues. Germline-derived CDR1 and CDR2 are SGHAT and FQNNGV. The CDR3 loop reads CASSFTGTSGRGTQYF. CDR3 coding DNA: TGTGCCAGCAGCTTCACCGGGACTAGCGGGCGCGGTACGCAGTATTTT.

V and J are TRBV5-5 and TRBJ1-2; possible D gene TRBD1, 6 bases. The CDR3 totals 17 residues. The ends were cut back, 0 bases at V and 5 bases at J, with 20 bases in the middle. CDR1 is SGHKS, CDR2 YYEKEE, per germline (reference sequence). The DNA for the CDR3 is TGTGCCAGCAGCTTGGAGGCGCCCGGGGGGCAGGTGTATGGCTACACCTTC. It translates to CASSLEAPGGQVYGYTF.

The CDR3 DNA sequence: TGTGCCAGCGGTATCAGTAACACTGAAGCTTTCTTT. Protein product: CASGISNTEAFF. This chain links TRBV6-5 with TRBJ1-1; D ambiguous. V was clipped by 8 bases and J by 2 bases, with 9 bases between them. CDR1 and CDR2 (germline): MNHEY, SVGAGI. There are 12 residues in the CDR3.

The chain joins TRBV27 to TRBJ1-6; TRBD1 agrees at 8 bases. The germline V gene encodes CDR1 MNHEY and CDR2 SMNVEV (reference sequence). The V and J ends lost 6 bases and 2 bases, in that order; junction bases with no gene match: 6. The CDR3 sequence is 16 residues long. CDR3 protein: CASRGQGYTYNSPLHF. In DNA form, the CDR3 reads TGTGCCAGCAGAGGACAGGGATACACCTATAATTCACCCCTCCACTTT.

V gene TRBV13 combines with J gene TRBJ2-1, with TRBD2 matching over 14 bases. Germline loops: CDR1 PRHDT, CDR2 FYEKMQ (reference sequence). This CDR3 is 18 amino acids long. V lost 5 bases and J lost 5; bases outside the gene matches: 11. The CDR3 DNA sequence: TGTGCCAGCAGCCCCGGACTAGCGGGAGGAACGTTCGACAATGAGCAGTTCTTC. It yields the protein CASSPGLAGGTFDNEQFF.

This chain uses TRBV6-4 with TRBJ1-6, with 8 bases aligning to TRBD1. Unmatched junction bases numbered 5, after V lost 3 bases and J lost 10 bases. Germline values: CDR1 MRHNA, CDR2 SNTAGT. The CDR3 extends over 14 amino acids. CDR3 DNA: TGTGCCAGCAGTGATCAGGGGGCGCGGTCACCCCTCCACTTT. This sequence encodes CASSDQGARSPLHF.

This chain's CDR3 is CASSLSRDSASYEQYF. The CDR3 DNA reads TGTGCCAGCAGCTTATCCCGGGACTCCGCCTCCTACGAGCAGTACTTC. The rearrangement links TRBV7-2 to TRBJ2-7, with a possible D match to TRBD2 (6 bases). The length of the CDR3 is 16 residues. Trimming stripped 2 bases from V and 0 bases from J, with 14 bases between. CDR1 is SGHTA and CDR2 is FQGNSA in the germline V gene.

V is TRBV7-8 and J is TRBJ2-3; the match to TRBD1 covers 7 bases. The CDR3 runs to 15 residues. V was clipped by 5 bases and J by 0 bases; unmatched bases: 5. The germline gives CDR1 SGHVS, CDR2 FQNEAQ. In nucleotides, the CDR3 is TGTGCCAGCAGCGACGGGACAGCTAGCACAGATACGCAGTATTTT. Its protein is CASSDGTASTDTQYF.

CDR3 bases: TGTGCCAGCAGTTACTCCGTCATGAAGGGGTTTGAGACCCAGTACTTC. Translation: CASSYSVMKGFETQYF. The chain links TRBV6-2 or TRBV6-3 to TRBJ2-5; possible D gene TRBD1, 5 bases. Germline CDR1 and CDR2: MNHEY and SVGEGT. The V and J ends lost 0 bases and 5 bases respectively, with 16 bases between them. The CDR3 is 16 residues long.

The chain is built from TRBV12-5 and TRBJ1-5; D is ambiguous. Trimming pared 0 bases from V and 5 bases from J, leaving 5 bases between. The germline V gene encodes CDR1 LGHNT and CDR2 FRNRAP. The CDR3 has 13 amino acids. The CDR3 loop is CASGLVRDQPQHF. CDR3 coding DNA: TGTGCTAGTGGTTTGGTACGGGATCAGCCCCAGCATTTT.

The V and J genes are TRBV19 and TRBJ2-7; TRBD1 matches 12 bases. Trimming removed 3 bases from V and 6 bases from J; junction bases left unmatched: 6. The length of the CDR3 is 15 residues. Germline V CDR1 and CDR2: LNHDA, SQIVND (reference sequence). The CDR3 nucleotides are TGTGCCAGTAGTATTTCCGGGACAGGGGGCGGCGAGCAGTACTTC. Amino acids: CASSISGTGGGEQYF.

The genes are TRBV7-8 and TRBJ2-7; no clear D gene. From germline, CDR1 is SGHVS and CDR2 FQNEAQ. V shed 2 bases and J shed 9 bases, with 20 bases lying between them. The CDR3 is made up of 15 amino acids. The CDR3 nucleotides read TGTGCCAGCAGCTTAAGCCAGGTCTACGGCTCCGGGCAGTACTTC. Its translation is CASSLSQVYGSGQYF.

The chain has TRBV4-3 and TRBJ2-4, with TRBD2 identical over 14 bases. J lost 1 base, V lost 0 bases, and 11 bases had no gene match. CDR3 length: 21 amino acids. Germline values: CDR1 LGHNA, CDR2 YSLEER. This chain's CDR3 is CASSQERRLAGGRLAKNIQYF. As DNA, the CDR3 is TGCGCCAGCAGCCAAGAGAGGAGACTAGCGGGAGGGCGCCTCGCCAAAAACATTCAGTACTTC.

This clone was counted a single time. The chain employs TRBV13 and TRBJ1-1; D is unclear. V lost 0 bases and J lost 0, with 8 bases in between. CDR3 length equals 15 residues. CDR1 PRHDT and CDR2 FYEKMQ come from the germline V gene (reference sequence). The CDR3: CASSLGPGMNTEAFF. DNA for the CDR3: TGTGCCAGCAGCTTAGGGCCGGGGATGAACACTGAAGCTTTCTTT.

The chain has TRBV12-5 and TRBJ2-1, with D hard to call. Germline loops: CDR1 LGHNT, CDR2 FRNRAP. Trimming shortened V by 1 base and J by 5 bases, and 9 bases separated the two germline ends. CDR3 length: 14 residues. CDR3 nucleotide sequence: TGTGCTAGTGGTTTGGCCCCTGGAGACAATGAGCAGTTCTTC. This translates into CASGLAPGDNEQFF.

This chain joins TRBV27 and TRBJ2-1; 7 bases line up with TRBD1. The V and J ends lost 0 bases and 9 bases, in that order; junction bases with no gene match: 5. From germline, CDR1 is MNHEY and CDR2 SMNVEV (reference sequence). CDR3 length equals 14 residues. In nucleotides, the CDR3 is TGTGCCAGCAGTTTATCGACAGGGTATAGTGAGCAGTTCTTC. Its protein product is CASSLSTGYSEQFF.

The table lists this clone with a count of one. The chain couples TRBV12-5 to TRBJ1-5; no reliable D call. With 9 bases removed from V and 4 bases from J, the gap between germline ends came to 19 bases. Germline CDR1 and CDR2: LGHNT and FRNRAP. There are 15 residues in the CDR3. The CDR3 loop reads CASGEGPKPNQPQHF. The CDR3 DNA reads as TGTGCTAGCGGGGAAGGTCCCAAACCAAATCAGCCCCAGCATTTT.

V and J are TRBV7-2 and TRBJ1-6; D might be TRBD1 (6 bases). The V end was cut by 5 bases, the J end by 12 bases, with 11 bases between. This CDR3 spans 12 amino acids. Looked up from germline, CDR1 is SGHTA and CDR2 is FQGNSA. The CDR3 bases are TGTGCCAGCAGCCTCAGGGGTGTACCCCTCCACTTT. Residues: CASSLRGVPLHF. Using reference TRBV7-2 and TRBJ1-6 for the parts outside the CDR3, the full variable domain is GAGVSQSPSNKVTEKGKDVELRCDPISGHTALYWYRQSLGQGLEFLIYFQGNSAPDKSGLPSDRFSAERTGGSVSTLTIQRTQQEDSAVYLCASSLRGVPLHFGNGTRLTVT.